A single sample is the source of the 26 T cell receptor beta chains below, sequenced in a study of T cell responses to AZD1222 COVID-19 vaccine. Produced via immunoSEQ multiplex PCR; TCRdb's table is partial and in-frame only. Of 110,000 to 150,000 clones in the sample, approximately 91% are singletons; the top ten hold 4% to 5%. The specimen was peripheral blood, collected on day 0 of AZD1222 vaccination. These receptors were obtained from an adult in good health.

DNA for the CDR3: TGTGCCAGCAGTCCGAGACAGGGCGGGTCTGGCTACACCTTC. Protein sequence: CASSPRQGGSGYTF. The chain recombines TRBV6-4 with TRBJ1-2, with 7 positions matching TRBD1. The CDR3 loop spans 14 amino acids. The germline V gene encodes CDR1 MRHNA and CDR2 SNTAGT. Trimming at V came to 5 bases and at J to 7 bases, leaving 10 bases not matched to a gene.

This clone was counted only a few times. This rearrangement joins TRBV30 to TRBJ1-1; unclear D gene. This CDR3 region has 13 residues. From germline, CDR1 is GTSNPN and CDR2 SVGIG (reference sequence). Between the trimmed V and J ends, which lost 2 bases and 3 bases, there was a span of 10 bases. DNA for the CDR3: TGTGCCTGGAGTTGGGAACCTCACACTGAAGCTTTCTTT. Protein product: CAWSWEPHTEAFF.

The chain carries TRBV2 and TRBJ2-5; 13 bases fit TRBD2. Looked up from germline, CDR1 is SNHLY and CDR2 is FYNNEI. V was clipped by 5 bases and J by 4 bases; unmatched bases: 1. The CDR3 length is 14 residues. CDR3 bases: TGTGCCAGCAGTTGGACTAGCGGGGGAGAGACCCAGTACTTC. It is translated as CASSWTSGGETQYF.

The chain links TRBV7-6 to TRBJ2-7; D is undetermined. The CDR3 runs 13 residues. Germline CDR1 SGHVS, CDR2 FNYEAQ. V lost 5 bases to trimming and J lost 4 bases, with 12 bases between them. Written as DNA, the CDR3 is TGTGCCAGCAGCCCAACACCGGATTACGAGCAGTACTTC. It translates to CASSPTPDYEQYF.

The CDR3 protein is CASRTIQDRGYEQYF. CDR3 DNA sequence: TGTGCCAGCAGAACCATCCAGGACAGGGGATACGAGCAGTACTTC. This chain uses TRBV27 with TRBJ2-7; 9 bases align to TRBD1. Germline lookup yields CDR1 MNHEY and CDR2 SMNVEV (reference sequence). The ends lost 6 bases at V and 4 bases at J; junction bases unmatched: 10. The CDR3 is 15 amino acids.

The gene calls are TRBV10-2 and TRBJ1-3, with D unresolved. V was shortened by 0 bases and J by 0 bases, with 6 bases between the two germline ends. The CDR3 loop spans 15 amino acids. Germline V lookup: CDR1 WSHSY, CDR2 SAAADI. This CDR3 reads CASSESRASGNTIYF. As DNA, the CDR3 is TGCGCCAGCAGTGAGTCGAGGGCCTCTGGAAACACCATATATTTT.

This chain joins TRBV6-4 and TRBJ2-1, with 9 nucleotides matching TRBD2. V lost 3 bases, J lost 6 bases, and 6 bases stayed unmatched. This CDR3 comprises 15 residues. CDR1 MRHNA and CDR2 SNTAGT come from the germline V gene. The CDR3 sequence: CASSEGTSSSNEQFF. CDR3 bases: TGTGCCAGCAGTGAAGGGACTAGCTCGTCCAATGAGCAGTTCTTC.

This chain links TRBV18 with TRBJ2-2, with 9 bases fitting TRBD1. The CDR3 is 15 amino acids. V lost 5 bases and J lost 1; bases outside the gene matches: 2. Germline CDR1 is KGHSH and CDR2 is LQKENI. CDR3 in DNA: TGTGCCAGCTCATCGGGACAGGGGAACACCGGGGAGCTGTTTTTT. Residues: CASSSGQGNTGELFF.

This sequence joins TRBV5-6 and TRBJ1-1; 8 bases align to TRBD1. J was trimmed by 8 bases and V by 0 bases; bases with no gene match: 15. CDR3 size: 17 residues. Germline V CDR1 and CDR2: SGHDT, YYEEEE. As DNA, the CDR3 is TGTGCCAGCAGCTTGGTCGGAACAGGGGGACGGGGTAGGGAAGCTTTCTTT. Translation gives CASSLVGTGGRGREAFF.

The chain couples TRBV18 to TRBJ1-1, with D unresolved. The germline V and J ends were trimmed by 6 bases and 5 bases, with 16 bases remaining between them. Germline loops: CDR1 KGHSH, CDR2 LQKENI. The CDR3 consists of 14 residues. The CDR3 reads CASSRTQRMTEAFF. CDR3 nucleotides: TGTGCCAGCTCCCGGACTCAGAGAATGACTGAAGCTTTCTTT.

V usage is TRBV19 and J usage is TRBJ1-6; 7 bases line up with TRBD1. The CDR3 contains 15 residues. Trimming removed 5 bases from V and 9 bases from J; junction bases left unmatched: 10. The germline V gene has CDR1 LNHDA and CDR2 SQIVND (reference sequence). The CDR3 bases are TGTGCCAGTAGTGCATCGTTGACAGGGATTTCACCCCTCCACTTT. Its protein product is CASSASLTGISPLHF.

This chain uses TRBV30 with TRBJ1-3; no clear D gene. CDR3 length equals 14 residues. Germline V gene lookup returns CDR1 GTSNPN and CDR2 SVGIG (reference sequence). V was trimmed by 4 bases and J by 0 bases, leaving 10 bases between them. As DNA, the CDR3 is TGTGCCTGGAAGGTCTCTAGCTCTGGAAACACCATATATTTT. Its protein is CAWKVSSSGNTIYF.

This chain links TRBV2 with TRBJ2-1, with D unresolved. CDR1 and CDR2 (germline): SNHLY, FYNNEI. V dropped 4 bases and J dropped 12 bases, with 10 bases sitting between them. The CDR3 runs to 11 residues. Written as DNA, the CDR3 is TGTGCCAGCAGTGGGAACTCCCGGCAGTTCTTC. This sequence encodes CASSGNSRQFF. Complete variable domain (other parts from reference TRBV2 and TRBJ2-1): EPEVTQTPSHQVTQMGQEVILRCVPISNHLYFYWYRQILGQKVEFLVSFYNNEISEKSEIFDDQFSVERPDGSNFTLKIRSTKLEDSAMYFCASSGNSRQFFGPGTRLTVL.

V is TRBV7-2 and J is TRBJ2-1, with 8 nucleotides matching TRBD2. Looked up from germline, CDR1 is SGHTA and CDR2 is FQGNSA. The CDR3 extends over 15 amino acids. Unmatched junction bases numbered 6, after V lost 1 base and J lost 7 bases. The CDR3 loop is CASSLERSGGNEQFF. CDR3 nucleotide sequence: TGTGCCAGCAGCTTAGAGCGGAGCGGGGGTAATGAGCAGTTCTTC.

The rearrangement links TRBV6-5 to TRBJ2-6; TRBD1 aligns across 8 bases. The J segment lost 7 bases and the V segment lost 8 bases, leaving 10 bases of the junction unmatched. The CDR3 has 15 residues. Germline lookup yields CDR1 MNHEY and CDR2 SVGAGI. CDR3 nucleotides: TGTGCCAGCCGGACAGGGCCAGGCGGAGCCAACGTCCTGACTTTC. It codes for CASRTGPGGANVLTF.

This clone was counted between two and nine times. The chain has TRBV28 and TRBJ1-4, with D hard to call. The CDR3 runs 12 residues. CDR1 is MDHEN, CDR2 SYDVKM, per germline. V was pared by 2 bases and J by 8 bases, with 6 bases between. The CDR3 loop is CASSLRLEKLFF. The CDR3, as DNA: TGTGCCAGCAGTTTACGTTTAGAAAAACTGTTTTTT.

The genes are TRBV7-8 and TRBJ1-2; tentative D call: TRBD1 (6 bases). V was trimmed by 5 bases and J by 8 bases, leaving 24 bases between them. Germline CDR1 SGHVS, CDR2 FQNEAQ. The length of the CDR3 is 16 residues. CDR3 loop: CASSPARAGAERGYTF. The CDR3 DNA sequence: TGTGCCAGCAGCCCGGCCCGGGCAGGGGCCGAGAGAGGCTACACCTTC.

The CDR3 reads CASSPGWGRTEAFF. CDR3 DNA sequence: TGCGCCAGCAGCCCGGGGTGGGGACGGACTGAAGCTTTCTTT. This chain joins TRBV5-1 and TRBJ1-1, with D possibly matching TRBD1 (5 bases). This CDR3 comprises 14 residues. Germline assignment: CDR1 SGHRS and CDR2 YFSETQ. Trimming cost V 4 bases and J 5 bases, with 15 bases left between them.

This clone was seen a few times. This chain uses TRBV5-1 with TRBJ1-6; 10 positions agree with TRBD1. CDR1 and CDR2 from the germline V gene are SGHRS and YFSETQ. This CDR3 has 15 residues. J lost 10 bases, V lost 4 bases, and 8 bases had no gene match. Here the CDR3 DNA reads TGCGCCAGCAGCACCGACAGGGGGCGCGTCTCACCCCTCCACTTT. This encodes CASSTDRGRVSPLHF.

V is TRBV19 and J is TRBJ1-4; D not certain. The CDR3 consists of 14 residues. The germline V and J ends were trimmed by 6 bases and 8 bases, with 16 bases remaining between them. The germline V gene encodes CDR1 LNHDA and CDR2 SQIVND (reference sequence). The CDR3 DNA sequence: TGTGCCAGTAGAGGTTGGACGGAGAACGAAAAACTGTTTTTT. It is translated as CASRGWTENEKLFF.

This sequence joins TRBV18 and TRBJ1-1, with 7 bases fitting TRBD1. V shed 2 bases and J 6 bases; nucleotides not matched to a gene: 6. The V gene's germline CDR1 is KGHSH and CDR2 LQKENI. This CDR3 spans 14 amino acids. The CDR3 region has the DNA TGTGCCAGCTCACCAGACAGGGTAATGGCTGAAGCTTTCTTT. It yields the protein CASSPDRVMAEAFF. The variable domain in full, with the rest retrieved from reference TRBV18 and TRBJ1-1, is NAGVMQNPRHLVRRRGQEARLRCSPMKGHSHVYWYRQLPEEGLKFMVYLQKENIIDESGMPKERFSAEFPKEGPSILRIQQVVRGDSAAYFCASSPDRVMAEAFFGQGTRLTVV.

The V and J genes are TRBV7-9 and TRBJ2-1; 13 bases map to TRBD2. Germline V CDR1 and CDR2: SEHNR, FQNEAQ (reference sequence). The CDR3 totals 15 residues. V was clipped by 5 bases and J by 5 bases; unmatched bases: 3. The CDR3 nucleotides read TGTGCCAGCAGCCCCGGGACTAGCGGGAACAATGAGCAGTTCTTC. This translates into CASSPGTSGNNEQFF.

This rearrangement joins TRBV30 to TRBJ2-7; 7 bases fit TRBD1. Germline CDR1 reads GTSNPN; CDR2 reads SVGIG (reference sequence). Unmatched junction bases numbered 9, after V lost 2 bases and J lost 2 bases. CDR3 size: 15 residues. The CDR3 spells CAWSLSRGPTYEQYF. In DNA, the CDR3 is TGTGCCTGGAGTCTCTCTAGGGGGCCCACCTACGAGCAGTACTTC.

V and J are TRBV19 and TRBJ1-2, with unresolved D. The CDR3 runs 13 residues. CDR1 and CDR2 (germline): LNHDA, SQIVND (reference sequence). Trimming removed 5 bases from V and 7 bases from J, with 14 bases in between. CDR3 bases: TGTGCCAGTAGTGGTCGGGCAGCCGTTGGCTACACCTTC. Translation gives CASSGRAAVGYTF.

The chain carries TRBV30 and TRBJ1-1; 8 nucleotides align to TRBD1. CDR1 is GTSNPN and CDR2 is SVGIG in the germline V gene (reference sequence). The CDR3 consists of 13 residues. J gave up 8 bases and V 3 bases, and 8 bases lay outside the gene matches. This CDR3 is CAWRPYGTGEAFF. The CDR3 nucleotides read TGTGCCTGGAGGCCTTATGGGACAGGAGAAGCTTTCTTT.

J is TRBJ2-1 and V is TRBV5-6, with 8 bases identical to TRBD2. The germline CDR1 and CDR2 sequences are SGHDT and YYEEEE. The CDR3 is made up of 11 amino acids. V was clipped by 5 bases and J by 8 bases; unmatched bases: 0. In nucleotides, the CDR3 is TGTGCCAGCAGGCGGGGGGATGAGCAGTTCTTC. Protein product: CASRRGDEQFF.